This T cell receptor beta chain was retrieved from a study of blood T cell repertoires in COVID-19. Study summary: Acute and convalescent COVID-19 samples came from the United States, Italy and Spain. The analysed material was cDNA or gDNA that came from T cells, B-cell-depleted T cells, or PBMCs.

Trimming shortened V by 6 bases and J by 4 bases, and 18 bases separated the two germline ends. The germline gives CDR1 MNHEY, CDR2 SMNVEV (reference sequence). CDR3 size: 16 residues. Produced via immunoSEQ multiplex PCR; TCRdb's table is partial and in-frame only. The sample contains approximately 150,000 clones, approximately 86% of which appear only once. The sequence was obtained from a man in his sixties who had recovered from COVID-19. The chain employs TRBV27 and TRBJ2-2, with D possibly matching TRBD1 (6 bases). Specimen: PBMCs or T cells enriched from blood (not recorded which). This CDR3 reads CASSLQGNPTTGELFF. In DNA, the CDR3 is TGTGCCAGCAGCCTCCAGGGGAACCCGACCACCGGGGAGCTGTTTTTT.